The clone carrying this TCR beta chain was recorded only once. Its specificity is not known. Germline is not matched at one junction end, which may reflect a read error. The data belong to a study of blood T cells in healthy people across ages. Study-wide points: In long-lived donors, naive CD4+ cell counts and diversity exceeded those of aged donors. Donor CMV infection status was unknown, possibly confounding age-related changes in expanded clonotypes. Naive T cell percentage by flow cytometry tracked strongly with beta diversity.

Aged about 6 to 100, donors were systemically healthy Caucasians from Russia. The second PCR ran 7 to 11 cycles with a sample-barcoded 5' primer and J-beta primers. TCRdb itself ran the 5' RACE reads through MiXCR, one entry per CDR3 protein. Of approximately 600,000 distinct CDR3 sequences in the sample, under 70% were seen once. The CDR3 is 14 residues long. Germline values: CDR1 KGHDR, CDR2 SFDVKD. V is TRBV24-1 and J is TRBJ2-5, with 7 bases fitting TRBD2. Source material: blood. The source is a man aged 55 to 70 in good health. The CDR3 nucleotides read TGTGCCGCCAGTGACCCGGGAGGCCAAGAGACCCAGTACTTC. This encodes CAASDPGGQETQYF.